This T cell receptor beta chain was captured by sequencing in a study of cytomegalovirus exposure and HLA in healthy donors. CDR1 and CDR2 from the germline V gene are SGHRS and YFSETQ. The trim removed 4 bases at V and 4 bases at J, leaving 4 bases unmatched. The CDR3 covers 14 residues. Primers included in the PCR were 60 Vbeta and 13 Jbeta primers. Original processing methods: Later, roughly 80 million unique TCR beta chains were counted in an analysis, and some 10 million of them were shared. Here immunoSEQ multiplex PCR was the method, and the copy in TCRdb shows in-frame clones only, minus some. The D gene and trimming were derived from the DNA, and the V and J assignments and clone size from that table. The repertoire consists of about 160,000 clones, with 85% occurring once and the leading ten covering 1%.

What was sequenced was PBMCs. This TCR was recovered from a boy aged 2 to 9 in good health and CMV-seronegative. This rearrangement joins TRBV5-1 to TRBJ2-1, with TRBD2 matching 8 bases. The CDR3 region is CASSSGGTYNEQFF. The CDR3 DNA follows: TGCGCCAGCAGCAGCGGGGGAACTTACAATGAGCAGTTCTTC. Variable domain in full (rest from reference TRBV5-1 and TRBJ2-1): KAGVTQTPRYLIKTRGQQVTLSCSPISGHRSVSWYQQTPGQGLQFLFEYFSETQRNKGNFPGRFSGRQFSNSRSEMNVSTLELGDSALYLCASSSGGTYNEQFFGPGTRLTVL.